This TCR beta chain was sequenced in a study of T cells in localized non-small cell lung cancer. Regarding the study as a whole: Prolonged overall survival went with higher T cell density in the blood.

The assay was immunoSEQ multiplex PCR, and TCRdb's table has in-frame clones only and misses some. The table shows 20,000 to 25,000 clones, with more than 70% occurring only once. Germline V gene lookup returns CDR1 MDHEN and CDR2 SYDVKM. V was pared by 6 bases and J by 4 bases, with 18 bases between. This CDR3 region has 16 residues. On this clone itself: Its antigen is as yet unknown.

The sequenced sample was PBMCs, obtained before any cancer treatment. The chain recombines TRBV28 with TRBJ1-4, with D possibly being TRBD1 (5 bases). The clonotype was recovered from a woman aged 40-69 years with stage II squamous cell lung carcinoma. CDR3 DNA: TGTGCCAGCAGCTTCCCTCAGGGAAAGGGTAATGAAAAACTGTTTTTT. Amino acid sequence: CASSFPQGKGNEKLFF.